A selection of T cell receptor beta chains follows, all from one sample in a study of post-analysis software for immune sequencing data. TCRdb re-derived calls from the PCR reads in MiXCR, one entry per CDR3 protein. This table has around 440,000 distinct CDR3 sequences, roughly 45% appearing once. Sequences were obtained from blood. These receptors all come from a girl aged 5-17 years with multiple sclerosis. Each CDR3 is given without its conserved first and last residue. Fields, in order: V gene, J gene, D gene, CDR3 protein. The D gene is left open where the match is weak.

TRBV3-1,TRBJ2-1,TRBD2,ASSFSGDTYNEQF
TRBV14,TRBJ2-7,NA,AGSPGRVYEQY
TRBV24-1,TRBJ2-3,TRBD1,ATSDPTPQGIRTDTQY
TRBV20-1,TRBJ2-7,TRBD2,SAPGLAGGYYGYEQY
TRBV14,NA,NA,ASSRTGFVGEQY
TRBV27,TRBJ2-2,TRBD2,ASSLNSGGGGELF
TRBV27,TRBJ2-7,TRBD1,ASSLDRQGAYEQY
TRBV20-1,TRBJ2-3,TRBD2,SATPAASGSTDTQY
TRBV12-3/TRBV12-4,TRBJ1-2,NA,ASSLEAGALGGYT
TRBV20-1,TRBJ2-7,NA,SAREMVGGGCEQY
TRBV12-3/TRBV12-4,TRBJ2-3,NA,ASIRSYMSTDTQY
TRBV28,TRBJ1-5,TRBD1,ASSLIARDRYSNQPQH
TRBV4-2,TRBJ2-5,TRBD1,ASSQPTGGAGETQY
TRBV6-1,TRBJ2-1,NA,ASSITTSGQVSSYNEQF
TRBV19,TRBJ1-5,TRBD1,ASSISGGAQPQH
TRBV7-6,TRBJ2-3,TRBD2,ASSLAGPRTSGRADTQY
TRBV6-2/TRBV6-3,TRBJ2-5,NA,ASHRDSETQY
TRBV5-1,TRBJ2-3,NA,ASSSTGTSTDTQY
TRBV5-1,TRBJ2-3,NA,ASSRSTRPDSTDTQY
TRBV7-9,TRBJ2-5,TRBD1,ASSLFDREETQY
TRBV2,TRBJ1-5,TRBD1,ASTLGQLALRNQPQH
TRBV9,TRBJ2-3,TRBD1,ASSVDAQGADTQY
TRBV29-1,NA,TRBD2,SGLREGETQY
TRBV5-1,TRBJ1-1,NA,ASGSAGMNTEAF
TRBV7-9,TRBJ2-7,TRBD2,ASSLEAGGFRRGQY
TRBV28,TRBJ2-5,TRBD1,ASGGQASYKQY
TRBV12-3/TRBV12-4,TRBJ1-5,TRBD1,ASSRQGGPSNQPQH
TRBV20-1,TRBJ2-7,TRBD1,SAQGQGYPYEQY
TRBV12-3/TRBV12-4,TRBJ1-2,TRBD1,ASSPGGDGYT
TRBV6-5,TRBJ2-1,NA,ASSYGNRYNEQF
TRBV29-1,TRBJ1-5,NA,SVELGGSSQPQH
TRBV24-1,TRBJ2-3,NA,ATSEVTDTQY
TRBV7-9,NA,TRBD2,ASSPPGTSGTSEQY
TRBV4-2,TRBJ2-1,NA,ASSQDLSESSYNEQF
TRBV28,TRBJ1-2,NA,ASSSPAPQPGSGYT
TRBV4-1,TRBJ1-1,NA,ASSQEGSRNTEAF
TRBV12-3/TRBV12-4,TRBJ1-2,NA,ASSPAFLGRGYGYT
TRBV12-3/TRBV12-4,TRBJ1-2,TRBD1,ASSLPGQGAYGYT
TRBV5-1,TRBJ2-7,TRBD2,ASGVVAGVDEQY
TRBV7-2,TRBJ2-1,TRBD1,ASSHKTGESNEQF
TRBV12-3/TRBV12-4,TRBJ2-1,TRBD2,ASRYLAGLLNEQF
TRBV4-2,TRBJ2-5,NA,ASSQRQASRETQY
TRBV5-1,TRBJ2-6,NA,ASSPEPRSGANVLT
TRBV27,TRBJ2-7,TRBD2,ASSPDTGTRTFSYEQY
TRBV3-1,TRBJ2-3,TRBD2,ASSPTVAGADTQY
TRBV4-3,TRBJ2-7,TRBD1,ASSLVRTGYYEQY
TRBV7-3,TRBJ2-7,TRBD1,ASSSTGGSYEQY
TRBV12-3/TRBV12-4,TRBJ1-1,NA,ASSWQGPNTEAF
TRBV5-6,TRBJ2-7,TRBD2,ASSLASAGGPVYEQY
TRBV9,TRBJ2-1,TRBD2,ASRRTSGSINEQF
TRBV20-1,TRBJ2-7,NA,SASTSQKQY
TRBV7-3,TRBJ2-1,TRBD1,ASSQQGKEGEQF
TRBV29-1,TRBJ1-5,TRBD1,SVEDRARGQPQH
TRBV7-2,TRBJ2-7,TRBD1,ASSFGQGAGRTYEQY
TRBV6-5,TRBJ2-3,NA,ASSSLDRPRTDTQY
TRBV5-1,TRBJ1-2,NA,ASSSQGPSKILNYGYT